Below, one T cell receptor beta chain is given with its context. What it binds is not known. Germline CDR1 is SGHAT and CDR2 is FQNNGV. The length of the CDR3 is 14 residues. V trimming: 5 bases; J trimming: 6 bases; junction bases outside the gene matches: 6. This sample stems from a study of shared clonotypes between healthy human individuals. Study overall: A donor's plate count was three for CD4 naive and three for CD4 memory; CD8 naive had two and CD8 memory one. General study results and limits: When naive CD4 clonotypes were compared across a handful of donors, roughly 4.9% were shared.

Only in-frame clones appear in the TCRdb table, and some are missing; sequencing was by immunoSEQ multiplex PCR. The repertoire includes roughly 2.6 million clones, around nine tenths of them detected once, and around 0.15% sits in the top ten. V is TRBV11-2 and J is TRBJ2-7; 11 bases agree with TRBD2. The sample was naive CD4+ T cells sorted from blood. The subset was: CD45RA+ positively selected. This clonotype was obtained from a man aged 18 to 30 in good health. This chain's CDR3 is CASSNLAGGGEQYF. The CDR3 DNA reads as TGTGCCAGCAGCAACCTAGCGGGAGGAGGCGAGCAGTACTTC.